This TCR beta chain was sequenced during a study of CD8+ T cells in alopecia areata. Per the germline V gene, CDR1 is LGHNA and CDR2 is YNLKQL (reference sequence). This CDR3 is built from 14 residues. V was pared by 5 bases and J by 2 bases, with 5 bases of the junction left unmatched. About this clone itself: Gene names and germline match the mouse. Sequencing ends 4 residues short of the CDR3 end; the germline J gene provides the rest.

Isolated RNA was reverse transcribed into cDNA used as the sequencing template. TCRdb's table, derived via immunoSEQ multiplex PCR, lists solely in-frame clones and lacks some. This record lists 200,000 to 300,000 clones, none seen once only, and the top ten clones contain 1.2%. Sorting relied on CD4, CD8alpha, NKG2D, NKG2ACE and other markers applied to pooled cutaneous lymph node cells. The source material was CD4+ T cells sorted from a lymph node. The source of this sequence is a C3H/HeJ mouse with alopecia areata. Strain haplotype at MHC: H2-k. The J gene is TRBJ1-2, the V gene TRBV5; TRBD1 matches 7 bases. The sequenced part of the CDR3 DNA is TGTGCCAGCAGCTCGACAGGGAGGAACTCC. Amino acid sequence: CASSSTGRNS. The entire CDR3 is CASSSTGRNSDYTF.